This T cell receptor beta chain is drawn from a study of early stage breast cancer tumors. Study as a whole: Of around 15 invasive breast tumors, twelve were hormone receptor-positive, HER2-negative. The ER+/PR+/HER2- tumors included eight ductal and four lobular carcinomas. Samples were sequenced at 9 to 10-fold average coverage.

Each sample had two DNA replicates, 0.5 ug blood or about 1.5 ug tissue. The assay was immunoSEQ multiplex PCR, and TCRdb's table has in-frame clones only and misses some. This sample yields roughly 19,000 clones, of which about 70% are seen a single time; roughly 26% belongs to the top ten. Trimming stripped 5 bases from V and 1 base from J, with 8 bases between. The germline V gene has CDR1 SQVTM and CDR2 ANQGSEA. This CDR3 has 12 amino acids. What was sequenced was blood. The receptor comes from a person between 55 and 69 years old with breast cancer. This sequence joins TRBV29-1 and TRBJ1-1; D unclear. CDR3 loop: CSVLTENTEAFF. CDR3 bases: TGCAGCGTTCTGACGGAGAACACTGAAGCTTTCTTT.